The 12 T cell receptor beta chains given below trace back to one sample, sequenced in a study of blood T cells in healthy people across ages. With a J-beta primer mix and a sample-barcoded 5' primer, a second PCR ran 7 to 11 cycles. TCRdb re-analysed the 5' RACE reads in MiXCR, keeping a single row per CDR3 protein. Of about 1 million distinct CDR3 sequences listed, approximately 25% were seen once; the top ten hold around 0.75%. These data also formed part of another study, on T cells of mothers and their children.

Sequencing was done on a sample of blood. These TCRs come from a girl aged 2-10 years in good health.

V and J are TRBV13 and TRBJ1-2, with 7 bases aligning to TRBD1. J was trimmed by 4 bases and V by 2 bases; bases with no gene match: 7. CDR3 length equals 15 residues. Germline loops: CDR1 PRHDT, CDR2 FYEKMQ (reference sequence). The CDR3 sequence is CASSLTTGEPYGYTF. As DNA, the CDR3 is TGTGCCAGCAGCTTAACCACAGGGGAACCCTATGGCTACACCTTC.

The rearrangement joins TRBV5-1 to TRBJ2-1; either TRBD1 or TRBD2 may supply D (5 bases each). CDR3 length: 13 residues. Germline assignment: CDR1 SGHRS and CDR2 YFSETQ. Trimming removed 4 bases from V and 10 bases from J, with 15 bases in between. CDR3 nucleotides: TGCGCCAGCAGCGGAACGGGGCCGCAGGAGCAGTTCTTC. The encoded protein is CASSGTGPQEQFF.

The chain has TRBV5-6 and TRBJ2-7; D is unclear. The CDR3 is made up of 14 amino acids. Per the germline V gene, CDR1 is SGHDT and CDR2 is YYEEEE. Deletions cut 2 bases from V and 2 bases from J, with 11 bases between. CDR3 sequence: CASSFTAPAYEQYF. The CDR3 DNA reads as TGTGCCAGCAGCTTCACGGCTCCTGCCTACGAGCAGTACTTC.

The chain has TRBV4-2 and TRBJ2-5; no firm D call. This CDR3 spans 17 amino acids. Deletions cut 0 bases from V and 4 bases from J, with 18 bases between. Germline loops: CDR1 LGHNA, CDR2 YNFKEQ. The CDR3 spells CASSQDKGGQFPETQYF. CDR3 bases: TGTGCCAGCAGCCAAGATAAGGGTGGGCAGTTCCCAGAGACCCAGTACTTC.

The V and J genes are TRBV29-1 and TRBJ2-7; 7 bases align to TRBD1. CDR1 is SQVTM, CDR2 ANQGSEA, per germline. The CDR3 consists of 13 residues. The V gene end was trimmed by 7 bases and the J gene end by 0 bases; junction bases not matched to a gene: 6. As DNA, the CDR3 is TGCAGCGCCCGACAGGGAACCTCCTACGAGCAGTACTTC. This translates into CSARQGTSYEQYF.

This clonotype has only a few counts. The V call is TRBV5-1, the J call TRBJ1-6; 11 bases fit TRBD1. The germline CDR1 and CDR2 sequences are SGHRS and YFSETQ. This CDR3 is built from 17 residues. Trimming cost V 4 bases and J 3 bases; bases outside gene matches: 6. The CDR3 nucleotides are TGCGCCAGCAGCGTGGGACAGGGGGTAGGCTATAATTCACCCCTCCACTTT. The encoded protein is CASSVGQGVGYNSPLHF.

This clonotype was observed a handful of times. The gene calls are TRBV4-2 and TRBJ1-1, with no clear D. Germline CDR1 is LGHNA and CDR2 is YNFKEQ. This CDR3 comprises 12 residues. V gave up 1 base and J gave up 8 bases, with 8 bases separating them. The CDR3 here is CASSQASREAFF. The DNA for the CDR3 is TGTGCCAGCAGCCAAGCGTCCAGGGAAGCTTTCTTT.

This clonotype occurred a few times. J is TRBJ1-1 and V is TRBV20-1, with D tentatively TRBD1 (6 bases). CDR1 DFQATT and CDR2 SNEGSKA come from the germline V gene (reference sequence). V was cut by 6 bases and J by 8 bases, with 16 bases left in between. This CDR3 spans 12 amino acids. The CDR3 sequence is CSAPMGGREAFF. CDR3 nucleotide sequence: TGCAGTGCCCCTATGGGGGGCAGAGAAGCTTTCTTT.

V usage is TRBV13 and J usage is TRBJ2-1, with 10 nucleotides matching TRBD2. The CDR3 totals 17 residues. Germline V gives CDR1 PRHDT, CDR2 FYEKMQ (reference sequence). The ends lost 2 bases at V and 8 bases at J; junction bases unmatched: 12. The chain's CDR3 is CASSLKLAGTRGYEQFF. In DNA, the CDR3 is TGTGCCAGCAGCTTAAAACTAGCGGGAACCCGTGGGTATGAGCAGTTCTTC.

The chain employs TRBV7-2 and TRBJ2-3; a weak D match, TRBD2 (7 bases). Germline V gene sequence: CDR1 SGHTA, CDR2 FQGNSA. Trimming removed 2 bases from V and 5 bases from J, with 14 bases in between. The CDR3 is 15 residues long. This CDR3 reads CASSLWGRGGDTQYF. CDR3 bases: TGTGCCAGCAGCTTATGGGGGAGGGGGGGAGATACGCAGTATTTT.

The genes are TRBV9 and TRBJ2-7, with 7 positions matching TRBD1. The germline V gene encodes CDR1 SGDLS and CDR2 YYNGEE. The CDR3 sequence is 15 residues long. Trimming took 0 bases from V and 0 from J; bases not matched to a gene: 3. The CDR3 DNA follows: TGTGCCAGCAGCGTAGAGTCAGGGGGCTCCTACGAGCAGTACTTC. Protein: CASSVESGGSYEQYF.

The chain uses TRBV11-2 and TRBJ1-1; D gene unclear. The CDR3 length is 16 residues. CDR1 and CDR2 from the germline V gene are SGHAT and FQNNGV. Trimming left V 0 bases short and J 1 base short, with 12 bases between. CDR3 protein: CASSLDPPLKNTEAFF. The CDR3 DNA is TGTGCCAGCAGCTTAGACCCACCACTTAAGAACACTGAAGCTTTCTTT. The entire variable domain, with the rest obtained from reference TRBV11-2 and TRBJ1-1, is as follows: EAGVAQSPRYKIIEKRQSVAFWCNPISGHATLYWYQQILGQGPKLLIQFQNNGVVDDSQLPKDRFSAERLKGVDSTLKIQPAKLEDSAVYLCASSLDPPLKNTEAFFGQGTRLTVV.